The 11 T cell receptor beta chains presented below share a single source sample, sequenced in a study of CD8 T cells in Susac syndrome. With random hexamers, about 0.45 to 1 ug RNA was reverse transcribed. TCRdb called the immunoSEQ multiplex PCR reads again in MiXCR, with one record for every CDR3 protein. The table includes tens of thousands of distinct CDR3 sequences, 80% to 95% detected once. Sequencing was done on a sample of CD8+ T cells from PBMCs. The receptors stem from a human donor in good health.

The chain recombines TRBV9 with TRBJ2-7; D not certain. The CDR3 contains 13 residues. V lost 0 bases and J 3 bases, leaving 7 bases between the germline ends. CDR1 SGDLS and CDR2 YYNGEE come from the germline V gene. The CDR3 is CASSVGLDYEQYF. The CDR3 bases are TGTGCCAGCAGCGTAGGACTTGACTACGAGCAGTACTTC.

The chain uses TRBV29-1 and TRBJ2-2; D remains ambiguous. V was clipped by 3 bases and J by 3 bases, with 5 bases between them. Germline V lookup: CDR1 SQVTM, CDR2 ANQGSEA. This CDR3 has 12 residues. The CDR3 loop is CSVDHDTGELFF. The CDR3 bases are TGCAGCGTTGACCATGACACCGGGGAGCTGTTTTTT.

CDR3 DNA: TGTGCCAGCAGCTACAGGGACTCCTACAATGAGCAGTTCTTC. Residues: CASSYRDSYNEQFF. The V and J genes are TRBV5-6 and TRBJ2-1; TRBD1 might be the D (6 bases). Germline CDR1 reads SGHDT; CDR2 reads YYEEEE. V was trimmed by 3 bases and J by 0 bases, leaving 7 bases between them. This CDR3 spans 14 amino acids.

The V gene is TRBV9, the J gene TRBJ2-2; D remains unclear. V dropped 0 bases and J dropped 0 bases, with 6 bases sitting between them. The CDR3 runs to 15 residues. Germline V gene data show CDR1 as SGDLS and CDR2 as YYNGEE. CDR3 in DNA: TGTGCCAGCAGCGTAGGTGACACGAACACCGGGGAGCTGTTTTTT. Its translation is CASSVGDTNTGELFF.

The rearrangement joins TRBV4-2 to TRBJ2-3, with 11 nucleotides matching TRBD2. This CDR3 contains 17 residues. Per germline, CDR1 LGHNA and CDR2 YNFKEQ. J was trimmed by 3 bases and V by 1 base; bases with no gene match: 6. The chain's CDR3 is CASSQAGTSGLTDTQYF. For the CDR3, the DNA is TGTGCCAGCAGCCAAGCCGGGACTAGCGGATTAACAGATACGCAGTATTTT.

This clonotype was observed a single time. The J gene is TRBJ2-7, the V gene TRBV7-8; 9 bases map to TRBD2. V dropped 1 base and J dropped 1; count of bases not matched to a gene: 5. The V gene's germline CDR1 is SGHVS and CDR2 FQNEAQ. This CDR3 contains 16 residues. Here the CDR3 DNA reads TGTGCCAGCAGCTTAGGAGTGCGGGAGGGTTCCTACGAGCAGTACTTC. Protein product: CASSLGVREGSYEQYF. Combining the CDR3 with reference TRBV7-8 and TRBJ2-7 gives the whole variable domain GAGVSQSPRYKVAKRGQDVALRCDPISGHVSLFWYQQALGQGPEFLTYFQNEAQLDKSGLPSDRFFAERPEGSVSTLKIQRTQQEDSAVYLCASSLGVREGSYEQYFGPGTRLTVT.

The chain employs TRBV20-1 and TRBJ1-1; D gene unclear. Germline V CDR1 and CDR2: DFQATT, SNEGSKA (reference sequence). There are 10 residues in the CDR3. V lost 6 bases, J lost 6 bases, and 8 bases lay in between. The CDR3 nucleotides read TGCAGTGCCGGCCGGGCTGAAGCTTTCTTT. Translated, it gives CSAGRAEAFF.

The genes are TRBV13 and TRBJ2-1, with 8 bases that match TRBD2. The CDR3 consists of 12 residues. The J segment lost 8 bases and the V segment lost 5 bases, leaving 2 bases of the junction unmatched. Germline values: CDR1 PRHDT, CDR2 FYEKMQ (reference sequence). The CDR3 sequence is CASSLGRDEQFF. The CDR3 DNA reads as TGTGCCAGCAGCCTCGGGAGGGATGAGCAGTTCTTC.

CDR3 protein: CASSLESVEGIEQYF. The CDR3 DNA reads as TGTGCCAGCAGCTTAGAATCGGTAGAGGGGATCGAGCAGTACTTC. This chain joins TRBV7-2 and TRBJ2-7; D may be TRBD1 or TRBD2 (5 bases each). Trimming left V 1 base short and J 6 bases short, with 16 bases between. Germline V gives CDR1 SGHTA, CDR2 FQGNSA. The CDR3 consists of 15 residues. Variable domain in full (rest from reference TRBV7-2 and TRBJ2-7): GAGVSQSPSNKVTEKGKDVELRCDPISGHTALYWYRQSLGQGLEFLIYFQGNSAPDKSGLPSDRFSAERTGGSVSTLTIQRTQQEDSAVYLCASSLESVEGIEQYFGPGTRLTVT.

The J gene is TRBJ2-6, the V gene TRBV27; D not resolved. CDR1 is MNHEY and CDR2 is SMNVEV in the germline V gene (reference sequence). V was cut by 6 bases and J by 1 base, with 7 bases left in between. The CDR3 contains 14 residues. CDR3 loop: CASSATSGANVLTF. The CDR3 DNA is TGTGCCAGCAGCGCGACTTCTGGGGCCAACGTCCTGACTTTC.

The V gene is TRBV11-2, the J gene TRBJ1-1; 10 bases fit TRBD1. The CDR3 consists of 15 residues. V lost 1 base and J lost 6; bases outside the gene matches: 5. The germline V gene has CDR1 SGHAT and CDR2 FQNNGV. CDR3 DNA: TGTGCCAGCAGCTTAGGGGGGACAGGGGCCGCTGAAGCTTTCTTT. Translated, it gives CASSLGGTGAAEAFF.